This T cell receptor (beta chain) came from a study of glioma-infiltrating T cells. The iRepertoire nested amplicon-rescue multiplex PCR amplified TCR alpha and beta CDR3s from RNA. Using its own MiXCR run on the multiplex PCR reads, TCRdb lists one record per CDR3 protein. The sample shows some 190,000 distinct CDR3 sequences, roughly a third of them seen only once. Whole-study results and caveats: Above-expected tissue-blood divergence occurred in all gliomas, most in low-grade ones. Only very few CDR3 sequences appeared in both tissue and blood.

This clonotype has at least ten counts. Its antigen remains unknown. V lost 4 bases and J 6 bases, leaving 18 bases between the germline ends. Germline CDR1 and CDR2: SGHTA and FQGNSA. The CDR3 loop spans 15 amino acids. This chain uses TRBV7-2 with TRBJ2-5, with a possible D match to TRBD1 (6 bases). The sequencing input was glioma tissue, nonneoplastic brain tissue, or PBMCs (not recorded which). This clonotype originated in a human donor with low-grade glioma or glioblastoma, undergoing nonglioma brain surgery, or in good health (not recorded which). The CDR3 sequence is CASSSRLTGKQTQYF. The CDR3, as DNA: TGTGCCAGCAGCTCTAGACTTACAGGGAAACAGACCCAGTACTTC. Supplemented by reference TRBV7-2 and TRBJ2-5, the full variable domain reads GAGVSQSPSNKVTEKGKDVELRCDPISGHTALYWYRQSLGQGLEFLIYFQGNSAPDKSGLPSDRFSAERTGGSVSTLTIQRTQQEDSAVYLCASSSRLTGKQTQYFGPGTRLLVL.